This entry lists 26 T cell receptor beta chains sequenced from one sample in a study of blood T cell repertoires in COVID-19 (TCRdb year 2020). The library was built by means of the immunoSEQ multiplex PCR assay. Not all clones reach the TCRdb copy of this immuneACCESS table, which keeps in-frame sequences only. Checked studies attribute under half of the gap to unresolved V genes and leave the rest unexplained. For this sample there are approximately 210,000 clones; roughly 79% appear just once. The ten biggest clones cover 15% of the sample. The material sequenced was PBMCs or T cells enriched from blood (not recorded which). The receptors were gathered from a man between 40 and 49 years old who had recovered from COVID-19.

CDR3 residues: CGGSSYNSPLHF. The CDR3 bases are TGTGGTGGGAGCTCCTATAATTCACCCCTCCACTTT. The V gene is TRBV30, the J gene TRBJ1-6; the D is unclear. The length of the CDR3 is 12 residues. Per the germline V gene, CDR1 is GTSNPN and CDR2 is SVGIG (reference sequence). Supplemented by reference TRBV30 and TRBJ1-6, the full variable domain reads SQTIHQWPATLVQPVGSPLSLECTVEGTSNPNLYWYRQAAGRGLQLLFYSVGIGQISSEVPQNLSASRPQDRQFILSSKKLLLSDSGFYLCGGSSYNSPLHFGNGTRLTVT.

The chain joins TRBV7-9 to TRBJ1-1; tentative D call: TRBD1 (5 bases). The CDR3 spans 14 residues. Germline CDR1 SEHNR, CDR2 FQNEAQ (reference sequence). V was trimmed by 5 bases and J by 4 bases, leaving 14 bases between them. CDR3 region: CASSPLGGGTEAFF. In nucleotides, the CDR3 is TGTGCCAGCAGCCCGCTGGGCGGGGGCACTGAAGCTTTCTTT.

The J gene is TRBJ2-1, the V gene TRBV14; 7 nucleotides match TRBD2. V was clipped by 1 base and J by 15 bases; unmatched bases: 15. Germline assignment: CDR1 SGHDN and CDR2 FVKESK. The CDR3 spans 15 residues. CDR3 residues: CASSQAPAGYTSRFF. CDR3 DNA: TGTGCCAGCAGCCAAGCCCCAGCGGGATACACTTCGCGGTTCTTC. Variable domain in full (rest from reference TRBV14 and TRBJ2-1): EAGVTQFPSHSVIEKGQTVTLRCDPISGHDNLYWYRRVMGKEIKFLLHFVKESKQDESGMPNNRFLAERTGGTYSTLKVQPAELEDSGVYFCASSQAPAGYTSRFFGPGTRLTVL.

CDR3 sequence (DNA): TGTGCCAGCATCCCCGAGGGCAGGAACTATGGCTACACCTTC. Its translation: CASIPEGRNYGYTF. J is TRBJ1-2 and V is TRBV28, with D uncertain. The CDR3 totals 14 residues. V was cut by 7 bases and J by 2 bases, with 14 bases left in between. Germline V gene lookup returns CDR1 MDHEN and CDR2 SYDVKM.

The J gene is TRBJ2-1, the V gene TRBV9, with a weak D call TRBD2 (6 bases). V was clipped by 0 bases and J by 0 bases, with 13 bases between them. The CDR3 loop spans 17 amino acids. Per the germline V gene, CDR1 is SGDLS and CDR2 is YYNGEE. The CDR3, as DNA: TGTGCCAGCAGCGTAGTGGGCGGGATGAGCTCCTACAATGAGCAGTTCTTC. It yields the protein CASSVVGGMSSYNEQFF.

The chain has TRBV3-1 (or the pseudogene TRBV3-2) and TRBJ1-2, with D uncertain. This CDR3 contains 15 residues. V was pared by 4 bases and J by 6 bases, with 18 bases between. Germline V CDR1 and CDR2: LGHDT, YNNKEL (reference sequence). CDR3 in DNA: TGTGCCAGCAGCCCCGGCCAAGTCATAGCTAATGGCTACACCTTC. Translation gives CASSPGQVIANGYTF.

Details on this clone: Other nucleotide sequences in the sample specify the same CDR3. V is TRBV7-2 and J is TRBJ2-5; D gene ambiguous. V was shortened by 3 bases and J by 4 bases, with 6 bases between the two germline ends. Germline V CDR1 and CDR2: SGHTA, FQGNSA. There are 12 residues in the CDR3. The CDR3 reads CASSFRGETQYF. CDR3 in DNA: TGTGCCAGCAGCTTCAGAGGAGAGACCCAGTACTTC.

This rearrangement joins TRBV30 to TRBJ1-1; 8 nucleotides line up with TRBD1. The CDR3 spans 11 residues. Looked up from germline, CDR1 is GTSNPN and CDR2 is SVGIG (reference sequence). V shed 3 bases and J 7 bases; nucleotides not matched to a gene: 1. The CDR3 sequence: CAWSGTGEAFF. CDR3 bases: TGTGCCTGGAGCGGGACAGGTGAAGCTTTCTTT.

The V call is TRBV7-2, the J call TRBJ1-6; TRBD1 might be the D (6 bases). The germline V and J ends were trimmed by 1 base and 10 bases, with 14 bases remaining between them. This CDR3 is built from 15 residues. CDR1 and CDR2 from the germline V gene are SGHTA and FQGNSA. CDR3 nucleotide sequence: TGTGCCAGCAGCTTAGGAGGCAGGGGTGAGTCACCCCTCCACTTT. This sequence encodes CASSLGGRGESPLHF.

The J gene is TRBJ1-2, the V gene TRBV30; D unclear. The CDR3 spans 15 residues. V was trimmed by 1 base and J by 1 base, leaving 13 bases between them. Germline lookup yields CDR1 GTSNPN and CDR2 SVGIG (reference sequence). This CDR3 reads CAWSAPYADNYGYTF. The DNA for the CDR3 is TGTGCCTGGAGTGCCCCCTACGCGGATAACTATGGCTACACCTTC.

The chain employs TRBV30 and TRBJ1-6; D gene ambiguous. This CDR3 is 13 amino acids long. Germline values: CDR1 GTSNPN, CDR2 SVGIG (reference sequence). The germline V and J ends were trimmed by 3 bases and 7 bases, with 10 bases remaining between them. CDR3 residues: CAWSVGVNSPLHF. Here the CDR3 DNA reads TGTGCCTGGAGCGTCGGGGTGAATTCACCCCTCCACTTT. Drawing the rest from reference TRBV30 and TRBJ1-6, the complete variable domain is SQTIHQWPATLVQPVGSPLSLECTVEGTSNPNLYWYRQAAGRGLQLLFYSVGIGQISSEVPQNLSASRPQDRQFILSSKKLLLSDSGFYLCAWSVGVNSPLHFGNGTRLTVT.

The CDR3 loop reads CASHLPGGDRPQHF. CDR3 bases: TGTGCCAGCCATCTACCAGGAGGGGACCGGCCCCAGCATTTT. This chain joins TRBV2 and TRBJ1-5; D might be TRBD1 (5 bases). Germline values: CDR1 SNHLY, CDR2 FYNNEI. V lost 8 bases and J 9 bases, leaving 20 bases between the germline ends. The CDR3 covers 14 residues.

The V call is TRBV5-4, the J call TRBJ1-1; the D is unclear. V was shortened by 4 bases and J by 0 bases, with 13 bases between the two germline ends. This CDR3 is built from 15 residues. Germline CDR1 reads SGHNT; CDR2 reads YYREEE (reference sequence). The CDR3 nucleotides read TGTGCCAGCAGCCGCCAGACTTACATGAACACTGAAGCTTTCTTT. This translates into CASSRQTYMNTEAFF. The variable domain in full, completed from reference TRBV5-4 and TRBJ1-1, reads ETGVTQSPTHLIKTRGQQVTLRCSSQSGHNTVSWYQQALGQGPQFIFQYYREEENGRGNFPPRFSGLQFPNYSSELNVNALELDDSALYLCASSRQTYMNTEAFFGQGTRLTVV.

The V call is TRBV7-3, the J call TRBJ1-6, with D unresolved. This CDR3 has 14 residues. In germline, CDR1 is SGHTA, CDR2 FQGTGA. Trimming left V 5 bases short and J 6 bases short, with 11 bases between. The CDR3, as DNA: TGTGCCAGCAGCCTAGGACTTAGTAATTCACCCCTCCACTTT. This gives the protein CASSLGLSNSPLHF.

CDR3 loop: CASSLTGSGGNTIYF. Written as DNA, the CDR3 is TGTGCCAGCAGCTTAACAGGGTCCGGTGGAAACACCATATATTTT. The rearrangement links TRBV13 to TRBJ1-3; D might be TRBD1 (6 bases). In germline, CDR1 is PRHDT, CDR2 FYEKMQ (reference sequence). Trimming pared 2 bases from V and 3 bases from J, leaving 11 bases between. The CDR3 runs to 15 residues.

The CDR3 is CASSQDRGRNEKLFF. CDR3 nucleotide sequence: TGTGCCAGCAGCCAGGACAGGGGTCGAAATGAAAAACTGTTTTTT. This chain uses TRBV28 with TRBJ1-4, with 9 bases that match TRBD1. Trimming cost V 6 bases and J 5 bases; bases outside gene matches: 7. This CDR3 is built from 15 residues. Germline CDR1 is MDHEN and CDR2 is SYDVKM. Using reference TRBV28 and TRBJ1-4 for the parts outside the CDR3, the full variable domain is DVKVTQSSRYLVKRTGEKVFLECVQDMDHENMFWYRQDPGLGLRLIYFSYDVKMKEKGDIPEGYSVSREKKERFSLILESASTNQTSMYLCASSQDRGRNEKLFFGSGTQLSVL.

The gene calls are TRBV25-1 and TRBJ2-5, with 9 bases fitting TRBD2. Germline V lookup: CDR1 MGHDK, CDR2 SYGVNS. Trimming cost V 2 bases and J 1 base; bases outside gene matches: 5. The CDR3 consists of 16 residues. CDR3 nucleotide sequence: TGTGCCAGCAGTGAAAAGGGACTAGCTATCCAAGAGACCCAGTACTTC. The encoded protein is CASSEKGLAIQETQYF.

The chain carries TRBV4-3 and TRBJ1-2, with D unclear. Germline CDR1 reads LGHNA; CDR2 reads YSLEER. V lost 4 bases and J lost 4, with 16 bases in between. This CDR3 spans 15 amino acids. The CDR3: CASSPDSKVGYGYTF. The CDR3 bases are TGCGCCAGCAGCCCGGACTCAAAAGTGGGCTATGGCTACACCTTC.

V usage is TRBV9 and J usage is TRBJ1-2; D call uncertain. V lost 3 bases and J lost 1, with 13 bases in between. Germline CDR1 reads SGDLS; CDR2 reads YYNGEE. This CDR3 has 15 amino acids. CDR3: CASSAVSTNNYGYTF. The CDR3 DNA reads as TGTGCCAGCAGCGCCGTATCGACAAATAACTATGGCTACACCTTC.

The rearrangement links TRBV3-1 (or the pseudogene TRBV3-2) to TRBJ2-7, with a weak D call TRBD1 (5 bases). The CDR3 is 15 amino acids. Germline CDR1 is LGHDT and CDR2 is YNNKEL (reference sequence). With 0 bases removed from V and 1 base from J, the gap between germline ends came to 10 bases. The CDR3 here is CASSQEAGKSYEQYF. The CDR3 nucleotides read TGTGCCAGCAGCCAAGAGGCAGGGAAATCCTACGAGCAGTACTTC.

This chain connects TRBV7-9 to TRBJ1-1; 7 bases match TRBD1. CDR1 is SEHNR and CDR2 is FQNEAQ in the germline V gene (reference sequence). Trimming removed 5 bases from V and 0 bases from J; junction bases left unmatched: 9. The CDR3 length is 16 residues. CDR3 in DNA: TGTGCCAGCAGCCCACCGGGACAGTTTATGAACACTGAAGCTTTCTTT. Amino acid sequence: CASSPPGQFMNTEAFF.

The V gene is TRBV7-3, the J gene TRBJ2-3; tentative D call: TRBD1 (5 bases). The CDR3 loop spans 13 amino acids. V was shortened by 5 bases and J by 1 base, with 7 bases between the two germline ends. The germline CDR1 and CDR2 sequences are SGHTA and FQGTGA. The CDR3 sequence is CASSLGGTDTQYF. The CDR3 DNA reads TGTGCCAGCAGCCTAGGGGGCACAGATACGCAGTATTTT.

This rearrangement joins TRBV5-8 to TRBJ2-2, with 8 bases matching TRBD2. In germline, CDR1 is SGHTS, CDR2 YDEGEE. The CDR3 totals 16 residues. The J segment lost 6 bases and the V segment lost 4 bases, leaving 11 bases of the junction unmatched. The CDR3 reads CASSERLANSPGELFF. CDR3 sequence (DNA): TGTGCCAGCAGCGAACGACTAGCGAACAGCCCCGGGGAGCTGTTTTTT.

The genes are TRBV7-9 and TRBJ2-2; D remains unclear. The V gene lost 5 bases and the J gene lost 4 bases, with 11 bases spanning the gap. Looked up from germline, CDR1 is SEHNR and CDR2 is FQNEAQ (reference sequence). The CDR3 totals 14 residues. The DNA for the CDR3 is TGTGCCAGCAGCCTGTGGGCTACCACCGGGGAGCTGTTTTTT. Translated: CASSLWATTGELFF.

The chain combines TRBV24-1 with TRBJ2-2; 12 bases line up with TRBD1. Germline V gene sequence: CDR1 KGHDR, CDR2 SFDVKD. The V gene end was trimmed by 3 bases and the J gene end by 4 bases; junction bases not matched to a gene: 2. This CDR3 is built from 16 residues. CDR3 sequence (DNA): TGTGCCACCAGTGATCCGGGACAGGGGGCCACCGGGGAGCTGTTTTTT. Translation gives CATSDPGQGATGELFF.

The V and J genes are TRBV11-2 and TRBJ2-3; D is ambiguous. This CDR3 has 13 amino acids. Germline CDR1 reads SGHAT; CDR2 reads FQNNGV. Between the trimmed V and J ends, which lost 2 bases and 10 bases, there was a span of 13 bases. The CDR3 region has the DNA TGTGCCAGCAGCTTAATCCCTGCCCAGGCGCAGTATTTT. Its translation: CASSLIPAQAQYF.